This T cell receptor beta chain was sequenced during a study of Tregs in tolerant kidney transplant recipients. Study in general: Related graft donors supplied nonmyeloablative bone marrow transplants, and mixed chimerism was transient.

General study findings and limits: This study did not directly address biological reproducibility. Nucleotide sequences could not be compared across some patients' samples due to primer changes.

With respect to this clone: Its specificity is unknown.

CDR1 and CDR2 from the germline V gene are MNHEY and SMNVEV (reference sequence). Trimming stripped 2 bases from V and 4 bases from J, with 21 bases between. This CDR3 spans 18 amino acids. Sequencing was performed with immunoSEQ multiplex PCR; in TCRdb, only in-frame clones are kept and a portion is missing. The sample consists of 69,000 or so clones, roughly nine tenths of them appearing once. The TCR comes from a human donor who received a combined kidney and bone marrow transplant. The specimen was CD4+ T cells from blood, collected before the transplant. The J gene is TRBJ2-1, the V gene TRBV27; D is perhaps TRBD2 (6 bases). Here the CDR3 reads CASSLQGTRVTIYNEQFF. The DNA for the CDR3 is TGTGCCAGCAGTTTACAAGGGACTCGAGTGACGATTTACAATGAGCAGTTCTTC.